The 17 T cell receptor beta chains below come from one sample, sequenced in a study of blood T cell repertoires in COVID-19. This table comes from immunoSEQ multiplex PCR, and its TCRdb copy is limited to in-frame clones, with some not included. This table holds approximately 190,000 clones, 80% to 90% found once. Sequenced input: peripheral blood. Every receptor here comes from a man at least 80 years old with acute or convalescent COVID-19.

The J gene is TRBJ2-3, the V gene TRBV6-4; 10 nucleotides match TRBD2. The germline V gene has CDR1 MRHNA and CDR2 SNTAGT. V trimming: 6 bases; J trimming: 2 bases; junction bases outside the gene matches: 2. The CDR3 loop spans 14 amino acids. DNA for the CDR3: TGTGCCAGCAGAACTAGCGGGAACACAGATACGCAGTATTTT. Protein: CASRTSGNTDTQYF.

The chain recombines TRBV28 with TRBJ2-7; possible D gene TRBD1, 6 bases. V was clipped by 2 bases and J by 6 bases, with 14 bases between them. Germline V gene data show CDR1 as MDHEN and CDR2 as SYDVKM. CDR3 length: 14 amino acids. The CDR3 spells CASSLIQDRGEQYF. CDR3 DNA sequence: TGTGCCAGCAGTTTAATTCAGGACAGAGGCGAGCAGTACTTC.

V is TRBV24-1 and J is TRBJ2-1; D might be TRBD2 (5 bases). Trimming cost V 9 bases and J 8 bases, with 22 bases left between them. Germline-derived CDR1 and CDR2 are KGHDR and SFDVKD. The CDR3 is 15 residues long. The CDR3 loop is CATRPGSSPTHEQFF. The CDR3 region has the DNA TGTGCCACCCGTCCGGGATCCTCCCCAACCCATGAGCAGTTCTTC.

This rearrangement joins TRBV10-2 to TRBJ2-1; D gene unclear. CDR3 length: 16 amino acids. CDR1 is WSHSY, CDR2 SAAADI, per germline. Between the trimmed V and J ends, which lost 2 bases and 0 bases, there was a span of 11 bases. CDR3 nucleotide sequence: TGCGCCAGCAGTGAGCTCGTCAAGAGCTCCTACAATGAGCAGTTCTTC. Protein: CASSELVKSSYNEQFF.

The CDR3 DNA reads as TGCGCCAGCAGTCAAGGTTGGGACAGCGATCAGCCCCAGCATTTT. Translated, it gives CASSQGWDSDQPQHF. This rearrangement joins TRBV23-1 to TRBJ1-5, with 7 bases that match TRBD1. TRBV23-1 is annotated as an ORF whose role is uncertain. CDR3 length equals 15 residues. With V trimmed by 2 bases and J by 5 bases, 6 bases remained unmatched.

This chain joins TRBV11-3 and TRBJ1-1; TRBD1 is a possible D gene (5 bases). The CDR3 has 16 amino acids. Between the trimmed V and J ends, which lost 1 base and 1 base, there was a span of 13 bases. CDR1 is SGHNT, CDR2 YENEEA, per germline. The CDR3 DNA sequence: TGTGCCAGCAGCTTAGGTCGGGGGATAGGGAACACTGAAGCTTTCTTT. This translates into CASSLGRGIGNTEAFF. Looking up the rest from reference TRBV11-3 and TRBJ1-1 gives the full variable domain: EAGVVQSPRYKIIEKKQPVAFWCNPISGHNTLYWYLQNLGQGPELLIRYENEEAVDDSQLPKDRFSAERLKGVDSTLKIQPAELGDSAVYLCASSLGRGIGNTEAFFGQGTRLTVV.

This clone was observed a handful of times. The chain recombines TRBV10-3 with TRBJ1-2; 7 nucleotides line up with TRBD1. Germline lookup yields CDR1 ENHRY and CDR2 SYGVKD. The CDR3 length is 14 residues. After removal of 5 bases from V and 5 bases from J, the junction contained 8 bases not matched to a gene. The DNA for the CDR3 is TGTGCCATCAGTACCCTGGGACAGCAGTATGGCTACACCTTC. Amino acid sequence: CAISTLGQQYGYTF.

This CDR3 reads CASSLARQGQETQYF. In DNA form, the CDR3 reads TGTGCCAGCAGCTTAGCTCGACAGGGGCAGGAGACCCAGTACTTC. The chain couples TRBV7-9 to TRBJ2-5; TRBD1 matches at 8 bases. CDR1 is SEHNR and CDR2 is FQNEAQ in the germline V gene (reference sequence). V lost 0 bases to trimming and J lost 5 bases; unmatched junction nucleotides: 5. The CDR3 totals 15 residues.

The V and J genes are TRBV10-3 and TRBJ2-2, with TRBD2 identical over 14 bases. Germline CDR1 is ENHRY and CDR2 is SYGVKD. The CDR3 spans 17 residues. With 0 bases clipped from V and 6 bases from J, the junction kept 3 bases outside the gene matches. The CDR3 DNA reads TGTGCCATCAGTGAGTCACGACTAGCGGGAGGGCCCGGGGAGCTGTTTTTT. It yields the protein CAISESRLAGGPGELFF.

This chain joins TRBV28 and TRBJ2-1, with D tentatively TRBD2 (5 bases). This CDR3 contains 15 residues. Germline CDR1 and CDR2: MDHEN and SYDVKM. Trimming stripped 3 bases from V and 5 bases from J, with 14 bases between. CDR3 loop: CASSFRGYRNNEQFF. The DNA of the CDR3 is TGTGCCAGCAGTTTCCGCGGGTACCGAAACAATGAGCAGTTCTTC. Looking up the rest from reference TRBV28 and TRBJ2-1 gives the full variable domain: DVKVTQSSRYLVKRTGEKVFLECVQDMDHENMFWYRQDPGLGLRLIYFSYDVKMKEKGDIPEGYSVSREKKERFSLILESASTNQTSMYLCASSFRGYRNNEQFFGPGTRLTVL.

V is TRBV4-2 and J is TRBJ1-2, with D perhaps matching TRBD1 (5 bases). CDR1 and CDR2 (germline): LGHNA, YNFKEQ. The V and J ends lost 0 bases and 3 bases respectively, with 17 bases between them. The CDR3 contains 17 residues. The CDR3 sequence is CASSQDPPGFADYGYTF. CDR3 coding DNA: TGTGCCAGCAGCCAAGACCCCCCAGGGTTCGCTGACTATGGCTACACCTTC.

The rearrangement uses TRBV29-1 and TRBJ1-1; TRBD1 might be the D (5 bases). The length of the CDR3 is 10 residues. Germline CDR1 reads SQVTM; CDR2 reads ANQGSEA. V dropped 4 bases and J dropped 10 bases, with 10 bases sitting between them. CDR3 loop: CSVVGEGAFF. DNA of the CDR3: TGCAGCGTTGTAGGGGAGGGAGCTTTCTTT.

The chain joins TRBV19 to TRBJ2-2; 13 bases fit TRBD2. Germline V gene lookup returns CDR1 LNHDA and CDR2 SQIVND (reference sequence). The CDR3 is made up of 17 amino acids. The ends lost 1 base at V and 8 bases at J; junction bases unmatched: 7. CDR3 nucleotide sequence: TGTGCCAGTAGTATAGGACTAGCGGGAGGCCTAATAGGGGAGCTGTTTTTT. Protein product: CASSIGLAGGLIGELFF.

The CDR3 coding sequence is TGTGCCAGCAGCCGACAGACTAGCGGGTTGACAGATACGCAGTATTTT. Its translation: CASSRQTSGLTDTQYF. V usage is TRBV6-6 and J usage is TRBJ2-3, with 10 bases identical to TRBD2. Germline-derived CDR1 and CDR2 are MNHNY and SVGAGI (reference sequence). The trim removed 6 bases at V and 3 bases at J, leaving 9 bases unmatched. CDR3 length equals 16 residues.

The rearrangement joins TRBV7-9 to TRBJ1-5, with D possibly TRBD1 on 5 matching bases. The V end lost 3 bases, the J end lost 3 bases, and 9 bases lay between the germline ends. This CDR3 region has 14 residues. Germline lookup yields CDR1 SEHNR and CDR2 FQNEAQ (reference sequence). CDR3 sequence: CASSLIGDNQPQHF. CDR3 in DNA: TGTGCCAGCAGCTTGATAGGGGACAATCAGCCCCAGCATTTT.

The chain employs TRBV6-5 and TRBJ2-5; D is unclear. Trimming took 6 bases from V and 5 from J, leaving 19 bases between them. CDR1 is MNHEY and CDR2 is SVGAGI in the germline V gene. This CDR3 has 15 amino acids. CDR3 sequence (DNA): TGTGCCAGCAGCCGCGCACTTCTGGGCGCGGAGACCCAGTACTTC. Amino acids: CASSRALLGAETQYF.

The CDR3 protein is CASRQGGNTEAFF. CDR3 DNA sequence: TGTGCCAGCAGGCAGGGGGGTAACACTGAAGCTTTCTTT. The chain joins TRBV7-9 to TRBJ1-1; TRBD1 aligns across 7 bases. V lost 6 bases to trimming and J lost 2 bases; unmatched junction nucleotides: 3. Germline V CDR1 and CDR2: SEHNR, FQNEAQ (reference sequence). CDR3 length equals 13 residues.